This TCR beta chain was captured in a study of cytomegalovirus exposure and HLA in healthy donors. Study results and limitations: For presence/absence analyses, sequencing depth was assumed to be roughly uniform across donors. Rare TCR sequences dominated, though some public TCRs recurred in many donors. Under in vitro conditions, three CMV-associated chains were confirmed as specific for CMV antigens.

V was clipped by 2 bases and J by 0 bases, with 12 bases between them. This CDR3 has 16 residues. CDR1 and CDR2 (germline): SGHNT, YYREEE (reference sequence). 60 Vbeta and 13 Jbeta primers were used in PCR. TCRdb keeps only in-frame clones here, not all; method: immunoSEQ multiplex PCR. The sample data list about 150,000 clones. Regarding this clone: The antigen is not known.

The sample taken for sequencing was PBMCs. This receptor was obtained from a woman between 50 and 59 years old in good health and CMV-seronegative. V usage is TRBV5-4 and J usage is TRBJ2-1, with D perhaps TRBD2 (7 bases). The CDR3 DNA sequence: TGTGCCAGCAGCTTCGGCGGGGGCCGCTCCTACAATGAGCAGTTCTTC. It is translated as CASSFGGGRSYNEQFF.